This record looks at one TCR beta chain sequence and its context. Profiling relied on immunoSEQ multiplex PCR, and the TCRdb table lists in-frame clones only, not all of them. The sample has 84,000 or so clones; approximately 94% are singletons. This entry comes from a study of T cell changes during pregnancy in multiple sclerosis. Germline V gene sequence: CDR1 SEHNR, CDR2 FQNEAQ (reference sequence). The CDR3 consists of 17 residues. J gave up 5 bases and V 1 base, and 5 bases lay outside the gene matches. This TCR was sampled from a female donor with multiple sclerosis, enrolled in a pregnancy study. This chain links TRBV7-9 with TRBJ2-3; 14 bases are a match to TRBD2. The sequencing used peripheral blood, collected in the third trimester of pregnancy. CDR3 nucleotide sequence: TGTGCCAGCAGCTTAGGACTAGCGGGGGGGCGGGAAGATACGCAGTATTTT. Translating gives CASSLGLAGGREDTQYF.